The clone carrying this T cell receptor (beta chain) was observed a handful of times. The beta constant-region primer was an equimolar mix of two oligonucleotides covering TRBC1 and TRBC2. Ligated cDNA was amplified by four rounds of PCR with nested alpha and beta constant-region primers and SP2. Each CDR3 protein is one row after TCRdb ran MiXCR on the UMI-ligation and nested PCR reads. Of just over 80,000 distinct CDR3 sequences in the sample, about 9.9% were seen once. The sample comes from a study of naive and memory T cell subsets. CMV status came from CD4+ IFNgamma after overnight CMV lysate stimulation. CDR1 SQVTM and CDR2 ANQGSEA come from the germline V gene. V shed 6 bases, J shed 4 bases, and the junction held 5 bases outside the gene matches. This CDR3 is built from 13 residues.

The TCR originated in a human donor in good health. The chain carries TRBV29-1 and TRBJ1-2; 10 bases match TRBD1. The sequenced sample was naive CD8+ T cells from blood. The CDR3 bases are TGCAGCGTCCGGTGGACAGGGGGCTATGGCTACACCTTC. Translated: CSVRWTGGYGYTF.